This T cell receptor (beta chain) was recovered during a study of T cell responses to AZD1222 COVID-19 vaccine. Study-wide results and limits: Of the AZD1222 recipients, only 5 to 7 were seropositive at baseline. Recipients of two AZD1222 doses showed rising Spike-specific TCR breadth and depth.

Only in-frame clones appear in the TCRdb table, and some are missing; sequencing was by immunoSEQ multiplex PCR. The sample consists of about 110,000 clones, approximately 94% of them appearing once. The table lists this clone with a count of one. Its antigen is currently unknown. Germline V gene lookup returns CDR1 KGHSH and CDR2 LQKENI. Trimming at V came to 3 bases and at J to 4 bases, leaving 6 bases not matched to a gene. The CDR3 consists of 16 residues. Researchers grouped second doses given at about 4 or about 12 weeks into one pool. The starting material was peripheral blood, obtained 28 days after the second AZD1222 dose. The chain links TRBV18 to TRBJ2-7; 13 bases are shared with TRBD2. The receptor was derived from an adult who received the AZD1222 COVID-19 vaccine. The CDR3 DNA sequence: TGTGCCAGCTCACCGCGGACTAGCGGGAGAAAGTACGAGCAGTACTTC. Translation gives CASSPRTSGRKYEQYF.